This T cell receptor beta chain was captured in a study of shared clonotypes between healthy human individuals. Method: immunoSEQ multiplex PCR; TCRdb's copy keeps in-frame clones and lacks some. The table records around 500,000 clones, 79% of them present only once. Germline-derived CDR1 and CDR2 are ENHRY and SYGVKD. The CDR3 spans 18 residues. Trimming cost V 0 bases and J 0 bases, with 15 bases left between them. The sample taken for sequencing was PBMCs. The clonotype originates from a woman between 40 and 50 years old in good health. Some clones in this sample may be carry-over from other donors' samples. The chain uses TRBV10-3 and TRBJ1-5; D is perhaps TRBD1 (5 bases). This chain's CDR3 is CAISESYRDSHSNQPQHF. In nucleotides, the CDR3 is TGTGCCATCAGTGAGTCATACCGGGACTCCCATAGCAATCAGCCCCAGCATTTT.